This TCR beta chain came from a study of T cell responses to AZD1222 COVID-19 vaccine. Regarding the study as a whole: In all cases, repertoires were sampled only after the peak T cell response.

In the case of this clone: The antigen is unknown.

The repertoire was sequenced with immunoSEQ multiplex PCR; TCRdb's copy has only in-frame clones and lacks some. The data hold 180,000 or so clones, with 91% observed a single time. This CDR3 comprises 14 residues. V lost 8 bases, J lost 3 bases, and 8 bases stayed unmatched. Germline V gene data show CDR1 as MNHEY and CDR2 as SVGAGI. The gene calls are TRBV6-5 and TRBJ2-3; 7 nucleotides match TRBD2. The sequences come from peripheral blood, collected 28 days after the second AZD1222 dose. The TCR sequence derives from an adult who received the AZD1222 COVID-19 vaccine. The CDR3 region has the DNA TGTGCCAGCGGGGGGGTAGCGGTAACAGATACGCAGTATTTT. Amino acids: CASGGVAVTDTQYF.